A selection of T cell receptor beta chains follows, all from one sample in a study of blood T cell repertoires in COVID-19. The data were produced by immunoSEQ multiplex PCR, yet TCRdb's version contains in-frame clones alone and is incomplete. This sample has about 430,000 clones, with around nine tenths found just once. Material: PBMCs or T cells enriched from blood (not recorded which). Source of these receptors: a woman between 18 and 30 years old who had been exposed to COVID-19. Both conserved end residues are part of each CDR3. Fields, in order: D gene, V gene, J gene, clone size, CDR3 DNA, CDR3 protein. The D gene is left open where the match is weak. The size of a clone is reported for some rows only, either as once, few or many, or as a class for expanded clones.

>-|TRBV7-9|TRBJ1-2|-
TGTGCCAGCAGGCCACCTGAAGTCTTAGCTAACTATGGCTACACCTTC
CASRPPEVLANYGYTF
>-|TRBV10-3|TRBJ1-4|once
TGTGCCATCACCCCGACCCGGGCAACTAATGAAAAACTGTTTTTT
CAITPTRATNEKLFF
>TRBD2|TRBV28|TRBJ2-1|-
TGTGCCAGCAGCCGTCGCGGGGGGTTCTCCTACAATGAGCAGTTCTTC
CASSRRGGFSYNEQFF
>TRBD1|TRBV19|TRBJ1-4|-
TGTGCCAGTAGTATATCGGCCGCCTTGGGGACAGGGAATGAAAAACTGTTTTTT
CASSISAALGTGNEKLFF
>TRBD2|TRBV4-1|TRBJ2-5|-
TGCGCCAGCAGCCGGATAGCGGGAGAGACCCAGTACTTC
CASSRIAGETQYF
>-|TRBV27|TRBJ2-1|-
TGTGCCAGCAGCCCTTATAGGGAGTCGAACAATGAGCAGTTCTTC
CASSPYRESNNEQFF
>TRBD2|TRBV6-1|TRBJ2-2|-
TGTGCCAGCAGTGAATTAGCGGGAGGGAACACCGGGGAGTTGTTTTTT
CASSELAGGNTGELFF
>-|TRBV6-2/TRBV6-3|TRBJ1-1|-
TGTGCCAGCAGCGGGCACATGAACACTGAAGCTTTCTTT
CASSGHMNTEAFF
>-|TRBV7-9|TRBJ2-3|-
TGTGCCAGCAGCTTAGTGGATATTCAACAGGATACGCAGTATTTT
CASSLVDIQQDTQYF
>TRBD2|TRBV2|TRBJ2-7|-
TGTGCCAGCAGTGAAGAGCGGGGGGCCTCCTACGAGCAGTACTTC
CASSEERGASYEQYF
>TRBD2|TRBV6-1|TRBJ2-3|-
TGTGCCAGCAGTGATACTAGCGGGATAGGAGATACGCAGTATTTT
CASSDTSGIGDTQYF
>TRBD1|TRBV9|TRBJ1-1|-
TGTGCCAGCAGCGTAGACACAGGGGGGGTGAACACTGAAGCTTTCTTT
CASSVDTGGVNTEAFF
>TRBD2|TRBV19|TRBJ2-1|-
TGTGCCAGTAGTATAGGCGGGACTAGTTACAATGAGCAGTTCTTC
CASSIGGTSYNEQFF
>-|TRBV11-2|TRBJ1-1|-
TGTGCCAGCAGCTTGGGACTGCAGAACACTGAAGCTTTCTTT
CASSLGLQNTEAFF
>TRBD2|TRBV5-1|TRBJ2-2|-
TGCGCCAGCACCGGACTAGCGGGAGAAGGCACCGGGGAGCTGTTTTTT
CASTGLAGEGTGELFF
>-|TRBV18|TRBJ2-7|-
TGTGCCAGCTCACCCCCCGGTTTGGAGGGGTTCTACGAGCAGTACTTC
CASSPPGLEGFYEQYF
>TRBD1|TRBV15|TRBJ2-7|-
TGTGCCACCAGCAGAGAGGGGAGGACAGGGGGCTACGAGCAGTACTTC
CATSREGRTGGYEQYF
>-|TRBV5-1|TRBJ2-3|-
TGCGCCAGCAGCGGAATGGCGGGTATGACCACAGATACGCAGTATTTT
CASSGMAGMTTDTQYF
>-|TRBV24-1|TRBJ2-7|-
TGTGCCACCAGTGACAGGGGCTACGAGCAGTACTTC
CATSDRGYEQYF
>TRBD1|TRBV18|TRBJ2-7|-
TGTGCCAGCTCGCATGACAGGGGTGCCTACGAGCAGTACTTC
CASSHDRGAYEQYF
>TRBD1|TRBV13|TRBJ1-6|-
TGTGCCAGCAGCTTAGAAGACGGCAGGGGGAATTCACCCCTCCACTTT
CASSLEDGRGNSPLHF
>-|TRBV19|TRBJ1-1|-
TGTGCCAGTAGTATAGGTCGGGTGAACACTGAAGCTTTCTTT
CASSIGRVNTEAFF
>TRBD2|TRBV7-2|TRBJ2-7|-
TGTGCCAGCAGCTCACAGACTAGCGGGAGCCACGAGCAGTACTTC
CASSSQTSGSHEQYF
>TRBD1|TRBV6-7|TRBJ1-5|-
TGTGCCAGCAGTTACCCCCCGACCTACAGGGGGCATCAGCCCCAGCATTTT
CASSYPPTYRGHQPQHF
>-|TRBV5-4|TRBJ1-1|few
TGTGCCAGCATGGAGACAGCGTGGTCGAACACTGAAGCTTTCTTT
CASMETAWSNTEAFF
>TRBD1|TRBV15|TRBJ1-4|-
TGTGCCACCAGCGCCCCCGGACAGGGGGCGGGTAATGAAAAACTGTTTTTT
CATSAPGQGAGNEKLFF
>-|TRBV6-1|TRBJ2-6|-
TGTGCCAGCAGTGTTGATGAGGGCTCTGGGGCCAACGTCCTGACTTTC
CASSVDEGSGANVLTF
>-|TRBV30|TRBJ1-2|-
TGTGCCTGGGTCAGGGTGTTGGGTGGCTACACCTTC
CAWVRVLGGYTF
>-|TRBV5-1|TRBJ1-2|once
TGCGCCAGCAGCATCACCGCAACCGACAGGCGCGGCTACACCTTC
CASSITATDRRGYTF
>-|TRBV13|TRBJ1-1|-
TGTGCCAGCAGCTTACCAGGGCTCGGTAAAGACACTGAAGCTTTCTTT
CASSLPGLGKDTEAFF
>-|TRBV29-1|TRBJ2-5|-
TGCAGCGTTTCAAGCAGGGACCAAGAGACCCAGTACTTC
CSVSSRDQETQYF
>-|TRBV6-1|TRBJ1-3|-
TGTGCCAGCAGTGATGTACACGCAAGAAGTGGAAACACCATATATTTT
CASSDVHARSGNTIYF
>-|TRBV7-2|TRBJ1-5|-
TGTGCCAGCAGCTTAATGGTTTCAGGGAATCAGCCCCAGCATTTT
CASSLMVSGNQPQHF
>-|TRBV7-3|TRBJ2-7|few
TGTGCCAGCAGCCCAATTGGGGGCTCGCCCGAGCAGTACTTC
CASSPIGGSPEQYF
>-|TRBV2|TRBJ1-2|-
TGTGCCAGCATCAACCCCAGCGGAAACTATGGCTACACCTTC
CASINPSGNYGYTF
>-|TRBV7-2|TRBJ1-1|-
TGTGCCAGCAGCGCAGCGGGCACTGAAGCTTTCTTT
CASSAAGTEAFF
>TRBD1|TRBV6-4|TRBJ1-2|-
TGTGCCAGCAGGGGGGACAGGGTTACGTCCGGCTACACCTTC
CASRGDRVTSGYTF
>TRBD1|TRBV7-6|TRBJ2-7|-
TGTGCCAGCAGCTTAGGGGCGGGGACAGGTGGCGACGAGCAGTACTTC
CASSLGAGTGGDEQYF
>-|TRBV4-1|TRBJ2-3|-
TGCGCCAGCAGCCAAGATACCCTGCCGGGAGATACGCAGTATTTT
CASSQDTLPGDTQYF
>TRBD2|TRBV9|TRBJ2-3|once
TGTGCCAGCAGCGTAGGAGTAGCGGGACACACAGATACGCAGTATTTT
CASSVGVAGHTDTQYF
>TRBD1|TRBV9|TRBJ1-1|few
TGTGCCAGCAGCGAGACAGGGTCGTCCGAAGCTTTCTTT
CASSETGSSEAFF
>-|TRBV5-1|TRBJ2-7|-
TGCGCCAGCAGCTCTGTCGGCGGCGGCTTTTCCTACGAGCAGTACTTC
CASSSVGGGFSYEQYF
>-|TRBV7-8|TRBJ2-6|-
TGTGCCAGCAGCTTAGTGGTGAGACACGTACAGAGCTCTGGGGCCAACGTCCTGACTTTC
CASSLVVRHVQSSGANVLTF
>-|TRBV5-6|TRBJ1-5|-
TGTGCCAGCAGCCCCAACGGACAACGCAATCAGCCCCAGCATTTT
CASSPNGQRNQPQHF
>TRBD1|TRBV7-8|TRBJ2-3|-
TGTGCCAGCAGCTTACCCGGGACAGGGGGCGGCACAGATACGCAGTATTTT
CASSLPGTGGGTDTQYF
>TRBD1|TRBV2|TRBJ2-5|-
TGTGCCAGCAGGGGAACAGGGGTGGAGACCCAGTACTTC
CASRGTGVETQYF
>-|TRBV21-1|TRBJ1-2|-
TGTGCCAGCAGCAAAGGGGCCGGACAGGGGGCTAACTATGGCTACACCTTC
CASSKGAGQGANYGYTF
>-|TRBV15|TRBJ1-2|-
TGTGCCACCAGCAGAGATCAGGGAGGGTTAGGCTACACCTTC
CATSRDQGGLGYTF
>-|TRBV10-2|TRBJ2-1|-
TGCGCCAGCAGTGTAGTAGCGGCCCAATACAATGAGCAGTTCTTC
CASSVVAAQYNEQFF
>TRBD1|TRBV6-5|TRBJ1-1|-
TGTGCCAGCACTCGGACAGGGAACACTGAAGCTTTCTTT
CASTRTGNTEAFF
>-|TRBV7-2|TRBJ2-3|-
TGTGCCAGCAGCTTAAATCAGGGCGATACGCAGTATTTT
CASSLNQGDTQYF
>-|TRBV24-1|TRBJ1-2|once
TGTGCCACCAGTGATTTTTGGGTCAGGTCCAGGAGCTACACCTTC
CATSDFWVRSRSYTF
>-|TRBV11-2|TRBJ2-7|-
TGTGCCAGCAGCTCGGGGTTTTCTTCCTACGAGCAGTACTTC
CASSSGFSSYEQYF
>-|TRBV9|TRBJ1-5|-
TGTGCCAGCAGCGTAGGGGCTTTAAATCAGCCCCAGCATTTT
CASSVGALNQPQHF
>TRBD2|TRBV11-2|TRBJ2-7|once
TGTGCCAGCAGCTCAAGGACTAGCGGGGAGTACGAGCAGTACTTC
CASSSRTSGEYEQYF
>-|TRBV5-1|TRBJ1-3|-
TGCGCCAGCAGCCGACTTAGTCCTGGAAACACCATATATTTT
CASSRLSPGNTIYF
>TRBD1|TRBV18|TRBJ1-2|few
TGTGCCAGCTCACCACCTACAGTCTACACTAACGCCGACAGGGGGCCGGGGAAGGGCTACACCTTC
CASSPPTVYTNADRGPGKGYTF
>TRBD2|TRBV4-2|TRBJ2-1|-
TGTGCCAGCAGCCAAGGTCGGGTTAGCGGGAGTTCCTACAATGAGCAGTTCTTC
CASSQGRVSGSSYNEQFF
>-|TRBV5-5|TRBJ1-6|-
TGTGCCAGCAGCCCAGGTCCCGACTATAATTCACCCCTCCACTTT
CASSPGPDYNSPLHF
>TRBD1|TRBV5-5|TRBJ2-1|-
TGTGCCAGCAGCAAGGGACAGGGGGCAACCTACAATGAGCAGTTCTTC
CASSKGQGATYNEQFF